Below are 17 T cell receptor beta chains sequenced from a single sample in a study of blood T cell repertoires in COVID-19. Sequencing used immunoSEQ multiplex PCR; TCRdb keeps in-frame clones, though not all of them. Of 100,000 to 150,000 clones in the sample, roughly four fifths were seen once. The sequencing input was PBMCs or T cells enriched from blood (not recorded which). Source of these receptors: a man aged 40-50 years with acute COVID-19.

The gene calls are TRBV6-5 and TRBJ1-2; tentatively, D is TRBD1 (5 bases). Germline V CDR1 and CDR2: MNHEY, SVGAGI. V was clipped by 2 bases and J by 2 bases, with 12 bases between them. The CDR3 loop spans 15 amino acids. The CDR3, as DNA: TGTGCCAGCAGTTACGGGCAGGGTACGAACTATGGCTACACCTTC. This codes for CASSYGQGTNYGYTF.

This clone was seen more than once but under ten times. The genes are TRBV3-1 (or the pseudogene TRBV3-2) and TRBJ1-2; a weak D match, TRBD1 (5 bases). The CDR3 contains 15 residues. Germline V gives CDR1 LGHDT, CDR2 YNNKEL (reference sequence). V shed 0 bases and J shed 6 bases, with 14 bases lying between them. CDR3 protein: CASSQEAGAGHGYTF. CDR3 nucleotides: TGTGCCAGCAGCCAAGAAGCGGGAGCAGGGCATGGCTACACCTTC.

The V gene is TRBV6-4, the J gene TRBJ2-1, with 9 bases identical to TRBD2. The germline CDR1 and CDR2 sequences are MRHNA and SNTAGT. The trim removed 5 bases at V and 0 bases at J, leaving 5 bases unmatched. The CDR3 covers 16 residues. The DNA of the CDR3 is TGTGCCAGCAGTCCCGGGACTAGCTTCTCCTACAATGAGCAGTTCTTC. This translates into CASSPGTSFSYNEQFF.

V usage is TRBV7-2 and J usage is TRBJ2-7, with D maybe TRBD1 (6 bases). Trimming left V 3 bases short and J 3 bases short, with 12 bases between. Looked up from germline, CDR1 is SGHTA and CDR2 is FQGNSA. The CDR3 loop spans 14 amino acids. As DNA, the CDR3 is TGTGCCAGCAGCTTTAGGGCAGGGGACTACGAGCAGTACTTC. It specifies CASSFRAGDYEQYF.

V and J are TRBV5-1 and TRBJ2-5, with D unclear. The ends were cut back, 5 bases at V and 2 bases at J, with 7 bases in the middle. CDR1 and CDR2 (germline): SGHRS, YFSETQ. This CDR3 is built from 12 residues. The CDR3 nucleotides read TGCGCCAGCAGAGTAGAGCAAGAGACCCAGTACTTC. This codes for CASRVEQETQYF.

The rearrangement joins TRBV6-6 to TRBJ2-7, with TRBD1 matching 7 bases. After removal of 4 bases from V and 2 bases from J, the junction contained 11 bases not matched to a gene. The CDR3 runs 16 residues. The germline gives CDR1 MNHNY, CDR2 SVGAGI (reference sequence). DNA for the CDR3: TGTGCCAGCAGTTTGGGACAGATTATCCTAACCTACGAGCAGTACTTC. Translated, it gives CASSLGQIILTYEQYF.

The J gene is TRBJ1-1, the V gene TRBV7-9; tentative D call: TRBD1 (5 bases). V was pared by 11 bases and J by 4 bases, with 14 bases between. Germline V gene sequence: CDR1 SEHNR, CDR2 FQNEAQ (reference sequence). The CDR3 extends over 12 amino acids. CDR3 sequence reads: CALLDQGTEAFF. The CDR3 nucleotides read TGTGCCCTTTTAGATCAGGGCACTGAAGCTTTCTTT.

The CDR3 spells CSSREGPWEKLFF. The CDR3 DNA sequence: TGCAGCTCCCGGGAAGGTCCTTGGGAAAAACTGTTTTTT. The chain combines TRBV29-1 with TRBJ1-4, with unresolved D. The CDR3 extends over 13 amino acids. CDR1 is SQVTM and CDR2 is ANQGSEA in the germline V gene. V was cut by 8 bases and J by 8 bases, with 18 bases left in between.

The gene calls are TRBV27 and TRBJ1-2; 8 nucleotides agree with TRBD1. J was trimmed by 5 bases and V by 5 bases; bases with no gene match: 13. CDR3 length: 16 residues. Germline lookup yields CDR1 MNHEY and CDR2 SMNVEV (reference sequence). The CDR3 reads CASSRGQGANEYGYTF. The CDR3 region has the DNA TGTGCCAGCAGTCGCGGACAGGGCGCAAATGAATATGGCTACACCTTC.

Here the CDR3 reads CASSSWVPGQGSHEQYF. In nucleotides, the CDR3 is TGTGCCAGCAGTTCTTGGGTCCCTGGACAGGGGTCCCACGAGCAGTACTTC. The rearrangement links TRBV27 to TRBJ2-7, with 9 nucleotides matching TRBD1. V was clipped by 4 bases and J by 5 bases; unmatched bases: 15. CDR1 MNHEY and CDR2 SMNVEV come from the germline V gene (reference sequence). This CDR3 is built from 17 residues.

This clone has a single count. V is TRBV19 and J is TRBJ2-5; the D gene is possibly TRBD2 (7 bases). V lost 9 bases and J lost 4, with 18 bases in between. The CDR3 contains 14 residues. CDR1 and CDR2 from the germline V gene are LNHDA and SQIVND (reference sequence). The CDR3 loop reads CASRRAGAGETQYF. CDR3 coding DNA: TGTGCCAGCCGCCGGGCGGGGGCAGGAGAGACCCAGTACTTC.

This clone has more than one count but fewer than ten. This rearrangement joins TRBV7-2 to TRBJ2-5, with 7 bases lining up with TRBD2. Germline CDR1 SGHTA, CDR2 FQGNSA. The V gene end was trimmed by 1 base and the J gene end by 4 bases; junction bases not matched to a gene: 3. The length of the CDR3 is 14 residues. The CDR3 coding sequence is TGTGCCAGCAGCTTAGGCGGGGGTATAGAGACCCAGTACTTC. This codes for CASSLGGGIETQYF.

The chain uses TRBV24-1 and TRBJ2-3; 10 nucleotides line up with TRBD2. V gave up 3 bases and J gave up 4 bases; unmatched junction bases: 15. The CDR3 length is 19 residues. Germline CDR1 KGHDR, CDR2 SFDVKD. The CDR3 reads CATSDPGEGLAGVPDTQYF. The CDR3 bases are TGTGCCACCAGTGATCCGGGAGAAGGGCTAGCGGGAGTCCCAGATACGCAGTATTTT.

The chain employs TRBV2 and TRBJ2-5; D not certain. This CDR3 comprises 14 residues. The germline gives CDR1 SNHLY, CDR2 FYNNEI. V shed 8 bases and J shed 0 bases, with 13 bases lying between them. The CDR3 coding sequence is TGTGCCAGCGCTATACAGACGTACCAAGAGACCCAGTACTTC. It is translated as CASAIQTYQETQYF.

This clone is a singleton in its sample. This chain joins TRBV10-2 and TRBJ1-1; possibly TRBD1 for D (6 bases). This CDR3 contains 12 residues. V lost 9 bases and J 4 bases, leaving 12 bases between the germline ends. CDR1 is WSHSY, CDR2 SAAADI, per germline. This CDR3 reads CASTQGSTEAFF. CDR3 coding DNA: TGCGCCAGTACTCAGGGGTCCACTGAAGCTTTCTTT.

V usage is TRBV3-1 (or the pseudogene TRBV3-2) and J usage is TRBJ1-1; D remains ambiguous. The CDR3 extends over 14 amino acids. Germline V gene sequence: CDR1 LGHDT, CDR2 YNNKEL (reference sequence). V was pared by 2 bases and J by 5 bases, with 12 bases between. CDR3 in DNA: TGTGCCAGCAGCCAAAGAGAGGCGGCGACTGAAGCTTTCTTT. This sequence encodes CASSQREAATEAFF.

The chain links TRBV30 to TRBJ2-5; 9 nucleotides agree with TRBD2. The CDR3 spans 16 residues. Per germline, CDR1 GTSNPN and CDR2 SVGIG (reference sequence). V was pared by 0 bases and J by 0 bases, with 5 bases of the junction left unmatched. The CDR3 reads CAWSVQLAGYQETQYF. CDR3 in DNA: TGTGCCTGGAGTGTACAACTAGCGGGCTACCAAGAGACCCAGTACTTC.